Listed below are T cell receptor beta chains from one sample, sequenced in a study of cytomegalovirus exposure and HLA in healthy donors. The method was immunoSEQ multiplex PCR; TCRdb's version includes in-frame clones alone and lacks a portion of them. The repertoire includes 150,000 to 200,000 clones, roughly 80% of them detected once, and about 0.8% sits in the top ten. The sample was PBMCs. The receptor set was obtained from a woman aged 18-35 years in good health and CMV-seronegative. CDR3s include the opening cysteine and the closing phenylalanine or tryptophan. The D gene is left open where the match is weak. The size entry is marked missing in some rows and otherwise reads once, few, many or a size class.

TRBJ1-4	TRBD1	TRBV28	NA	TGTGCCAGCAGCCCTCCGGGACAGGGGCTAGAAAAACTGTTTTTT	CASSPPGQGLEKLFF
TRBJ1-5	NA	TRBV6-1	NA	TGTGCCAGCAGTGAAGCACGAGGGCTTAGCAATCAGCCCCAGCATTTT	CASSEARGLSNQPQHF
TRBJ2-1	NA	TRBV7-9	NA	TGTGCCAGCAGCTTAGCTCCCACTAACAATGAGCAGTTCTTC	CASSLAPTNNEQFF
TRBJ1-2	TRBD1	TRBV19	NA	TGTGCCAGTATCCCTGGGACGGGACAGGGGGCCTATGGCTACACCTTC	CASIPGTGQGAYGYTF
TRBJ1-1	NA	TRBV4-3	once	TGCGCCAGCAGCCAAGTCGGGGGGCGCGGAATGGGAATTAAGGCTTTCTTT	CASSQVGGRGMGIKAFF
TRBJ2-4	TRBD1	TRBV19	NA	TGTGCCAGTAGTGGACAGGGATTTAGAGACATTCAGTACTTC	CASSGQGFRDIQYF
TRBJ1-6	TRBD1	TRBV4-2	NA	TGTGCCAGCAGCCAAGATGAAGGGACAGGGTTTGGTCCCCTCCACTTT	CASSQDEGTGFGPLHF
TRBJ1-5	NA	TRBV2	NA	TGTGCCAGCAGGAGTCTCTTTGGCGGGAATCAGCCCCAGCATTTT	CASRSLFGGNQPQHF
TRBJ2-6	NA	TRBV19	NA	TGTGCCAGTAGTCCAGGGGCTGGGGCCAACGTCCTGACTTTC	CASSPGAGANVLTF
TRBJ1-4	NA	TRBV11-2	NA	TGTGCCAGCAGCTTATCCCCCCACGATTTCCGGGTTGGAAAACTGTTTTTT	CASSLSPHDFRVGKLFF
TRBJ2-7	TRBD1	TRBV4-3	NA	TGCGCCAGCAGCCTTGGGACAGGGAGGCTCAACGAGCAGTACTTC	CASSLGTGRLNEQYF
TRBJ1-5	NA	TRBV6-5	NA	TGTGCCAGCAGCCCCCGGGGGTTCAATCAGCCCCAGCATTTT	CASSPRGFNQPQHF
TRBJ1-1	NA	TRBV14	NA	TGTGCCAGCAGCCAATTGGAGGGAATGAACACTGAAGCTTTCTTT	CASSQLEGMNTEAFF
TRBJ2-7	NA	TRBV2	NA	TGTGCCAGCATCCGACCAGACGGAGCTCGCGAGCAGTACTTC	CASIRPDGAREQYF
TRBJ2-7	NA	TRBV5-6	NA	TGTGCCAGCAGCGATCGGACAGTCTACGAGCAGTACTTC	CASSDRTVYEQYF
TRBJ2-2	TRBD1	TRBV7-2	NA	TGTGCCAGCAGCTATGGGACAGGGAGATCCGGGGAGCTGTTTTTT	CASSYGTGRSGELFF
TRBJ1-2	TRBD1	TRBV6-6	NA	TGTGCCATCATGACAGGGAACGACTATGGCTACACCTTC	CAIMTGNDYGYTF